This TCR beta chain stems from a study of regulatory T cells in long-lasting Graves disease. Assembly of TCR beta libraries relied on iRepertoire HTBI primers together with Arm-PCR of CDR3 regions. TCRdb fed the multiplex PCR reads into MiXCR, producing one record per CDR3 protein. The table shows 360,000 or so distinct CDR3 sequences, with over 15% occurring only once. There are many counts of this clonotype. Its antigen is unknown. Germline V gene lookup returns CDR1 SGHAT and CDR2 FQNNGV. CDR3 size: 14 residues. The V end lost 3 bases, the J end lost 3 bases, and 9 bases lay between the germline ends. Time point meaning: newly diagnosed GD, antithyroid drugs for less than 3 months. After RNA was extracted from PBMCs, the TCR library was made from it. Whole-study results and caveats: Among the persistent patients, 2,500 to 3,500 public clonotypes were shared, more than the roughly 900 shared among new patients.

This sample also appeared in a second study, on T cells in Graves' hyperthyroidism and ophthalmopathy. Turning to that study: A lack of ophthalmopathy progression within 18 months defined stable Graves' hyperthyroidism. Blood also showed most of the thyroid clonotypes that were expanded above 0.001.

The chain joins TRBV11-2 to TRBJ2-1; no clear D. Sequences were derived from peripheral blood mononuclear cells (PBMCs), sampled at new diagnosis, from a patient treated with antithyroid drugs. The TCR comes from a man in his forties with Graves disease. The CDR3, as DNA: TGTGCCAGCAGCTTTCCGGGCCTCTACAATGAGCAGTTCTTC. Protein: CASSFPGLYNEQFF.